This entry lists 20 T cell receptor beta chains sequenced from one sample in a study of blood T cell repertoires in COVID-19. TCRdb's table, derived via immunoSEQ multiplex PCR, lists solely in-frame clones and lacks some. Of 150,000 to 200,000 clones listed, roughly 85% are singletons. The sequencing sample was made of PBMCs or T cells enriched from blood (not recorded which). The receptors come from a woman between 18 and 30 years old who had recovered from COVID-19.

CDR3 in amino acids: CASSSGTDQQYF. The CDR3 DNA sequence: TGTGCCAGCAGCTCCGGGACAGACCAGCAGTACTTC. J is TRBJ2-7 and V is TRBV9; TRBD1 matches at 7 bases. The germline gives CDR1 SGDLS, CDR2 YYNGEE. V shed 4 bases, J shed 8 bases, and the junction held 6 bases outside the gene matches. The CDR3 spans 12 residues.

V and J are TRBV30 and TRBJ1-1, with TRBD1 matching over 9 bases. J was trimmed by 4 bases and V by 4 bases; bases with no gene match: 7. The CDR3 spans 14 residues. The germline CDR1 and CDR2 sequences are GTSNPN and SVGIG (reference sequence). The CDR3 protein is CAWTSGTGFTEAFF. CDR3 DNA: TGTGCCTGGACGTCGGGGACAGGGTTCACTGAAGCTTTCTTT. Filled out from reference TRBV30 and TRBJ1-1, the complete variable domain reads SQTIHQWPATLVQPVGSPLSLECTVEGTSNPNLYWYRQAAGRGLQLLFYSVGIGQISSEVPQNLSASRPQDRQFILSSKKLLLSDSGFYLCAWTSGTGFTEAFFGQGTRLTVV.

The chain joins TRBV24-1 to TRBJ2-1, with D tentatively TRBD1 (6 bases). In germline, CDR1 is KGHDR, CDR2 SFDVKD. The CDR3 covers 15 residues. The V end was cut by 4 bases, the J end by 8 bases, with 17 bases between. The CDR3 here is CATSEGAKGLDEQFF. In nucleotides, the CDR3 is TGTGCCACCAGTGAGGGGGCCAAGGGCCTGGATGAGCAGTTCTTC.

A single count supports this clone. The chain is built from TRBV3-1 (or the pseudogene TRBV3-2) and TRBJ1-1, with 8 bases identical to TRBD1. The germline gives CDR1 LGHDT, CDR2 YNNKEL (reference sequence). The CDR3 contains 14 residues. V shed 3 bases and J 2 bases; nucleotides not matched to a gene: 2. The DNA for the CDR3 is TGTGCCAGCAGCCAGGGGACAGGAAACACTGAAGCTTTCTTT. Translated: CASSQGTGNTEAFF.

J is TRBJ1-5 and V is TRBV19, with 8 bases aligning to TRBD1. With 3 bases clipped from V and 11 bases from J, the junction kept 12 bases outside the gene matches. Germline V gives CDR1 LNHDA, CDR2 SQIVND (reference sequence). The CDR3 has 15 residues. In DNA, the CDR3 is TGTGCCAGTAGTATCTTCGGACAGGGAAAAGGAGCCCAGCATTTT. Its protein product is CASSIFGQGKGAQHF.

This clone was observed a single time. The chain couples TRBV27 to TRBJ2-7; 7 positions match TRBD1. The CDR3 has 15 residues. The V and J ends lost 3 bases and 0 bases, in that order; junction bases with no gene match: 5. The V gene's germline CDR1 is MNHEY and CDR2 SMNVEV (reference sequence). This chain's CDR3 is CASSLKGQSSYEQYF. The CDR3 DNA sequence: TGTGCCAGCAGTTTGAAGGGACAGAGCTCCTACGAGCAGTACTTC.

In DNA, the CDR3 is TGTGCCAGCAGTACCCCACAGGGTTTTACCAACGTCCTGACTTTC. Residues: CASSTPQGFTNVLTF. The gene calls are TRBV28 and TRBJ2-6, with D possibly matching TRBD1 (6 bases). The germline V and J ends were trimmed by 5 bases and 8 bases, with 16 bases remaining between them. The CDR3 consists of 15 residues. Germline CDR1 is MDHEN and CDR2 is SYDVKM.

The CDR3 reads CASSVQGAGTDTQYF. For the CDR3, the DNA is TGTGCCAGCAGCGTGCAGGGGGCGGGCACAGATACGCAGTATTTT. The chain couples TRBV9 to TRBJ2-3, with 8 bases matching TRBD1. Unmatched junction bases numbered 3, after V lost 2 bases and J lost 1 base. This CDR3 is built from 15 residues. Germline assignment: CDR1 SGDLS and CDR2 YYNGEE.

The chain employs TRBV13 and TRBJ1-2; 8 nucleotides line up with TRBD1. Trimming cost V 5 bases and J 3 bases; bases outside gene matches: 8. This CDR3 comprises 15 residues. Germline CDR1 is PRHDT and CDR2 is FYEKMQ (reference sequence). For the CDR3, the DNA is TGTGCCAGCAGCCAAACCTCGGACAGGGACTATGGCTACACCTTC. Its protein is CASSQTSDRDYGYTF.

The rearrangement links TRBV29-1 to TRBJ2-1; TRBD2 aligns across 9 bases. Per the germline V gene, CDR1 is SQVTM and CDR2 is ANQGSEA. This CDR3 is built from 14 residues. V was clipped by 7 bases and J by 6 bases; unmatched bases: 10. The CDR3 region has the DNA TGCAGCGCTGGGACTAGCCTACCCGGCAATGAGCAGTTCTTC. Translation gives CSAGTSLPGNEQFF.

The CDR3 nucleotides are TGTGCCAGCAGTTGGGACATTTGGGAGCAGTTCTTC. It codes for CASSWDIWEQFF. The chain combines TRBV7-9 with TRBJ2-1; D is possibly TRBD1 (6 bases). The CDR3 covers 12 residues. Trimming cost V 6 bases and J 10 bases, with 13 bases left between them. CDR1 and CDR2 from the germline V gene are SEHNR and FQNEAQ (reference sequence).

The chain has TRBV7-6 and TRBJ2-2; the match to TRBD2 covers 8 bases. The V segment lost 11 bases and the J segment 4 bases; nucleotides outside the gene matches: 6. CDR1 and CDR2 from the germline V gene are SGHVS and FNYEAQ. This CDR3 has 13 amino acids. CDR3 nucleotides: TGTGCCTGGACCGGGACTAGCACCGGGGAGCTGTTTTTT. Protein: CAWTGTSTGELFF.

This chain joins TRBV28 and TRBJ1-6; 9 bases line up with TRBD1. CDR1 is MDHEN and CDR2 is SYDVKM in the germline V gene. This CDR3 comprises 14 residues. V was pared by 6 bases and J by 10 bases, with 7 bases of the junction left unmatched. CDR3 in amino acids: CASRPGTGYSPLHF. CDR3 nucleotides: TGTGCCAGCAGACCCGGGACAGGGTACTCACCCCTCCACTTT.

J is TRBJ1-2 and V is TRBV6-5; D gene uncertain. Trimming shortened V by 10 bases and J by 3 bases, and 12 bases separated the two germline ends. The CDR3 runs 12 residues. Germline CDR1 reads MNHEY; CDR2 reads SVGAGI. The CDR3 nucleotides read TGTGCCATCCGGACTCTTTACTATGGCTACACCTTC. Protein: CAIRTLYYGYTF.

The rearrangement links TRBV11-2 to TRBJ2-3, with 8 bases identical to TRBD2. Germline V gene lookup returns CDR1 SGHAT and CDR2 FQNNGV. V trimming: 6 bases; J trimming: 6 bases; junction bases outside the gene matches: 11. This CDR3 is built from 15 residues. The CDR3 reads CASSYLPGGQDTQYF. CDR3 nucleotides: TGTGCCAGCAGTTACTTACCGGGGGGGCAGGATACGCAGTATTTT.

The CDR3 region is CASTLTSGSYNEQFF. The CDR3 bases are TGTGCCAGCACCCTGACTAGCGGCTCCTACAATGAGCAGTTCTTC. The chain joins TRBV6-5 to TRBJ2-1; 9 bases line up with TRBD2. Germline V CDR1 and CDR2: MNHEY, SVGAGI. The CDR3 runs 15 residues. With 7 bases clipped from V and 0 bases from J, the junction kept 4 bases outside the gene matches.

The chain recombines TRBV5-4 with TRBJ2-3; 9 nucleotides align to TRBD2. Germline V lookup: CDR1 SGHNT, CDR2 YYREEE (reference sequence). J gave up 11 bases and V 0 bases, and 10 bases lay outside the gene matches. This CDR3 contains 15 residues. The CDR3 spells CASSLAGTSWGGQYF. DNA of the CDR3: TGTGCCAGCAGCTTGGCCGGGACTAGCTGGGGGGGGCAGTATTTT.

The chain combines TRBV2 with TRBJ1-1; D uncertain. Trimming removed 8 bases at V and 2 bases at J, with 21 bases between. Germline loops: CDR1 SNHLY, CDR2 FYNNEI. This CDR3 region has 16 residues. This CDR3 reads CASFPPRRYENTEAFF. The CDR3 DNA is TGTGCCAGCTTCCCCCCGCGCAGGTACGAAAACACTGAAGCTTTCTTT.

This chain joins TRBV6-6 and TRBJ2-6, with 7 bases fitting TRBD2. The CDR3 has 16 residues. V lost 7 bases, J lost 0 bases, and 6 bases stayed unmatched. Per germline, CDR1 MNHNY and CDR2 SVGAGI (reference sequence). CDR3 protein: CASTGGSTSGANVLTF. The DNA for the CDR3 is TGTGCCAGCACGGGAGGCTCGACCTCTGGGGCCAACGTCCTGACTTTC.

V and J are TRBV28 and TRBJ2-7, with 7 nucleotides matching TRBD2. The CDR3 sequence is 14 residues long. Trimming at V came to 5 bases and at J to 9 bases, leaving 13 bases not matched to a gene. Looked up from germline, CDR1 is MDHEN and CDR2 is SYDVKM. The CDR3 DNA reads TGTGCCAGCAGTACAGATCGAAGCGGGAAGGTGCAGTACTTC. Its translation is CASSTDRSGKVQYF.